The 32 T cell receptor beta chains listed next were all sequenced from one sample in a study of CD8 T cells in Susac syndrome. An input of roughly 0.45 to 1 ug of RNA was subjected to reverse transcription using random hexamers. TCRdb re-called the immunoSEQ multiplex PCR reads with MiXCR, one entry per CDR3 protein. Found here are about 430,000 distinct CDR3 sequences, about 85% of them singletons; the top ten hold 0.09% to 0.15%. Sequenced input: CD8+ T cells from PBMCs. These TCRs come from a human donor with multiple sclerosis.

The chain is built from TRBV4-1 and TRBJ1-3; D is undetermined. The germline V gene has CDR1 MGHRA and CDR2 YSYEKL. V shed 0 bases and J shed 3 bases, with 18 bases lying between them. The CDR3 length is 18 residues. CDR3 protein: CASSQDLRAREDGNTIYF. Written as DNA, the CDR3 is TGCGCCAGCAGCCAAGATCTTAGGGCCCGCGAAGATGGAAACACCATATATTTT.

The CDR3 protein is CASSQEVGLAGVEQFF. The CDR3 DNA reads TGTGCCAGCAGCCAAGAAGTAGGACTAGCGGGAGTCGAGCAGTTCTTC. V gene TRBV3-1 combines with J gene TRBJ2-1, with 13 bases matching TRBD2. Germline CDR1 LGHDT, CDR2 YNNKEL (reference sequence). The J segment lost 10 bases and the V segment lost 0 bases, leaving 6 bases of the junction unmatched. The CDR3 has 16 amino acids.

The rearrangement links TRBV5-1 to TRBJ2-1; 7 bases are a match to TRBD1. CDR3 length: 14 amino acids. V lost 4 bases, J lost 6 bases, and 7 bases stayed unmatched. CDR1 and CDR2 from the germline V gene are SGHRS and YFSETQ. This CDR3 reads CASSTGVPSNEQFF. The CDR3 DNA reads TGCGCCAGCAGCACAGGGGTCCCCAGCAATGAGCAGTTCTTC.

The chain joins TRBV30 to TRBJ1-2; perhaps TRBD1 as D (5 bases). Germline V lookup: CDR1 GTSNPN, CDR2 SVGIG (reference sequence). The CDR3 is 13 amino acids. V lost 1 base, J lost 2 bases, and 8 bases lay in between. The CDR3 nucleotides read TGTGCCTGGAGTGGTAAGGGGAACTATGGCTACACCTTC. Its translation: CAWSGKGNYGYTF.

The chain couples TRBV20-1 to TRBJ1-1; D gene uncertain. Trimming removed 1 base from V and 4 bases from J, with 16 bases in between. This CDR3 has 15 residues. CDR1 is DFQATT and CDR2 is SNEGSKA in the germline V gene (reference sequence). CDR3 amino acids: CSARVSGYDGTEAFF. CDR3 sequence (DNA): TGCAGTGCTAGAGTTTCAGGTTACGATGGCACTGAAGCTTTCTTT.

This chain connects TRBV12-3 or TRBV12-4 to TRBJ2-3; D call uncertain. The V and J ends lost 2 bases and 0 bases respectively, with 6 bases between them. The CDR3 is 14 residues long. CDR3 coding DNA: TGTGCCAGCAGTTTATGGCTGAGCACAGATACGCAGTATTTT. It yields the protein CASSLWLSTDTQYF.

The CDR3 loop is CASSSLIRGSTEAFF. In DNA, the CDR3 is TGTGCCAGCAGCTCTTTGATCAGGGGAAGCACTGAAGCTTTCTTT. This sequence joins TRBV7-4 and TRBJ1-1; maybe TRBD1 (6 bases). CDR3 length equals 15 residues. Germline CDR1 and CDR2: SGHVT and SQSDAQ. V lost 4 bases, J lost 4 bases, and 16 bases lay in between.

This sequence joins TRBV27 and TRBJ1-4, with 9 bases identical to TRBD1. CDR1 and CDR2 from the germline V gene are MNHEY and SMNVEV (reference sequence). Trimming at V came to 6 bases and at J to 8 bases, leaving 4 bases not matched to a gene. The CDR3 runs to 13 residues. The CDR3 loop reads CASRTGGREKLFF. The DNA of the CDR3 is TGTGCCAGCAGGACAGGGGGAAGGGAAAAACTGTTTTTT.

The gene calls are TRBV6-5 and TRBJ2-5; 13 bases agree with TRBD2. CDR1 is MNHEY, CDR2 SVGAGI, per germline. Trimming removed 10 bases from V and 2 bases from J; junction bases left unmatched: 4. The CDR3 has 14 residues. In DNA form, the CDR3 reads TGTGCCATCGGACTAGCGGGGGCACAAGAGACCCAGTACTTC. Translation gives CAIGLAGAQETQYF.

This clonotype showed up just once. V and J are TRBV4-1 and TRBJ1-6; D is unclear. V dropped 0 bases and J dropped 9 bases, with 9 bases sitting between them. The CDR3 sequence is 14 residues long. Germline CDR1 MGHRA, CDR2 YSYEKL. The CDR3 sequence is CASSQDGRASPLHF. CDR3 sequence (DNA): TGCGCCAGCAGCCAAGACGGGAGGGCTTCACCCCTCCACTTT.

Points on this clonotype: This CDR3 is missing its conserved last phenylalanine or tryptophan, likely due to a read error. No DNA is shown, since the ends of the CDR3 on it are uncertain; the CDR3 is the one TCRdb lists. This CDR3 reads CASSVSRV. The V call is TRBV2, the J call TRBJ2-1. Germline V lookup: CDR1 SNHLY, CDR2 FYNNEI. The CDR3 region is 8 residues in length, termini included.

The chain links TRBV7-9 to TRBJ2-1; TRBD2 agrees at 8 bases. Trimming at V came to 3 bases and at J to 2 bases, leaving 6 bases not matched to a gene. The CDR3 runs 16 residues. CDR1 and CDR2 (germline): SEHNR, FQNEAQ (reference sequence). CDR3 residues: CASSLSGSATYNEQFF. CDR3 in DNA: TGTGCCAGCAGCTTGAGCGGGAGTGCGACCTACAATGAGCAGTTCTTC.

The V gene is TRBV27, the J gene TRBJ1-2, with 7 nucleotides matching TRBD1. The germline V gene has CDR1 MNHEY and CDR2 SMNVEV (reference sequence). This CDR3 comprises 15 residues. The V gene end was trimmed by 2 bases and the J gene end by 3 bases; junction bases not matched to a gene: 6. CDR3 in DNA: TGTGCCAGCAGTTTAAGTTACGGGACAGACTATGGCTACACCTTC. This translates into CASSLSYGTDYGYTF.

The table lists this clonotype with a count of one. The CDR3 DNA follows: TGTGCCAGCAGCTTAGACTTCTTGGCGGGTCCGGATACGCAGTATTTT. This gives the protein CASSLDFLAGPDTQYF. The chain combines TRBV11-2 with TRBJ2-3; D may be TRBD2 (5 bases). The V gene lost 0 bases and the J gene lost 6 bases, with 16 bases spanning the gap. From germline, CDR1 is SGHAT and CDR2 FQNNGV. This CDR3 spans 16 amino acids.

CDR3 amino acids: CASSQGVQGRSPLHF. The CDR3 bases are TGCGCCAGCAGCCAAGGGGTACAGGGAAGGTCACCCCTCCACTTT. The chain joins TRBV4-1 to TRBJ1-6, with D possibly being TRBD1 (6 bases). V was trimmed by 1 base and J by 10 bases, leaving 14 bases between them. The CDR3 runs 15 residues. Germline CDR1 MGHRA, CDR2 YSYEKL.

The chain has TRBV9 and TRBJ1-1; D is ambiguous. The V end was cut by 0 bases, the J end by 3 bases, with 9 bases between. This CDR3 has 14 amino acids. CDR1 and CDR2 from the germline V gene are SGDLS and YYNGEE. The chain's CDR3 is CASSVASMDTEAFF. The CDR3 coding sequence is TGTGCCAGCAGCGTAGCTTCTATGGACACTGAAGCTTTCTTT.

The chain has TRBV7-3 and TRBJ1-6; TRBD1 matches 8 bases. Germline V lookup: CDR1 SGHTA, CDR2 FQGTGA. The V gene end was trimmed by 5 bases and the J gene end by 9 bases; junction bases not matched to a gene: 12. This CDR3 spans 16 amino acids. CDR3 coding DNA: TGTGCCAGCAGCCTCCTAGGACAGGGCTCAAGTTCACCCCTCCACTTT. Translated: CASSLLGQGSSSPLHF.

This clonotype has a handful of counts. The CDR3 here is CASTFDRSHQPQHF. The CDR3 nucleotides are TGTGCCAGCACCTTCGACAGGAGTCATCAGCCCCAGCATTTT. The rearrangement uses TRBV6-1 and TRBJ1-5; D might be TRBD1 (6 bases). The CDR3 is 14 amino acids. Deletions cut 7 bases from V and 5 bases from J, with 15 bases between. Germline assignment: CDR1 MNHNS and CDR2 SASEGT.

V gene TRBV2 combines with J gene TRBJ1-2; TRBD1 might be the D (5 bases). V lost 9 bases and J 0 bases, leaving 11 bases between the germline ends. Germline CDR1 and CDR2: SNHLY and FYNNEI. CDR3 size: 13 residues. The CDR3 region has the DNA TGTGCCAGGGAACAGGCGACTAACTATGGCTACACCTTC. It encodes CAREQATNYGYTF.

The chain joins TRBV6-1 to TRBJ2-5, with a weak D call TRBD2 (5 bases). The V gene lost 5 bases and the J gene lost 2 bases, with 18 bases spanning the gap. The CDR3 runs to 16 residues. The germline gives CDR1 MNHNS, CDR2 SASEGT. CDR3: CASSPTAGNVQETQYF. In DNA form, the CDR3 reads TGTGCCAGCAGTCCCACGGCGGGTAACGTTCAAGAGACCCAGTACTTC.

DNA for the CDR3: TGTGCCAGCAGCCGAGGGACTAGCGGCACCTACGAGCAGTACTTC. Amino acids: CASSRGTSGTYEQYF. The chain combines TRBV7-6 with TRBJ2-7; 11 nucleotides match TRBD2. Germline V gene data show CDR1 as SGHVS and CDR2 as FNYEAQ. J gave up 2 bases and V 5 bases, and 5 bases lay outside the gene matches. This CDR3 spans 15 amino acids.

The chain uses TRBV10-1 and TRBJ2-7, with TRBD1 as a possible D gene (5 bases). Germline assignment: CDR1 WNHNN and CDR2 SYGVQD (reference sequence). The CDR3 runs to 19 residues. The V end lost 0 bases, the J end lost 3 bases, and 24 bases lay between the germline ends. The CDR3 is CASSESIDGARADLYEQYF. For the CDR3, the DNA is TGCGCCAGCAGTGAGTCGATAGATGGGGCCAGGGCGGATCTCTACGAGCAGTACTTC.

The chain carries TRBV2 and TRBJ2-7, with 11 bases aligning to TRBD2. This CDR3 has 15 amino acids. CDR1 is SNHLY, CDR2 FYNNEI, per germline. Unmatched junction bases numbered 6, after V lost 4 bases and J lost 4 bases. The CDR3: CASSVLAGAVYEQYF. CDR3 in DNA: TGTGCCAGCAGTGTACTAGCGGGAGCGGTATACGAGCAGTACTTC.

The V and J genes are TRBV6-5 and TRBJ2-5, with a weak D call TRBD1 (5 bases). The germline V gene has CDR1 MNHEY and CDR2 SVGAGI. The CDR3 is 15 amino acids. Trimming cost V 0 bases and J 5 bases, with 13 bases left between them. CDR3 sequence: CASSYSGAPDETQYF. DNA for the CDR3: TGTGCCAGCAGTTACTCAGGGGCTCCGGACGAGACCCAGTACTTC.

The chain couples TRBV5-1 to TRBJ2-1, with 8 bases fitting TRBD1. Germline V lookup: CDR1 SGHRS, CDR2 YFSETQ. The junction had 13 bases not matched to a gene; V was cut back by 4 bases and J by 7 bases. The CDR3 has 16 amino acids. The CDR3 sequence: CASSPTRQGLGNEQFF. CDR3 nucleotide sequence: TGCGCCAGCAGCCCGACCCGACAGGGGTTGGGTAATGAGCAGTTCTTC.

J is TRBJ1-2 and V is TRBV6-1; tentatively, D is TRBD1 (6 bases). V was shortened by 6 bases and J by 2 bases, with 22 bases between the two germline ends. This CDR3 has 17 amino acids. In germline, CDR1 is MNHNS, CDR2 SASEGT. Here the CDR3 reads CASSLGPGDGTNYGYTF. The CDR3 coding sequence is TGTGCCAGCAGCCTCGGACCGGGGGACGGGACAAACTATGGCTACACCTTC.

This chain joins TRBV30 and TRBJ2-2; D is unresolved. Between the trimmed V and J ends, which lost 1 base and 7 bases, there was a span of 7 bases. CDR1 and CDR2 from the germline V gene are GTSNPN and SVGIG (reference sequence). The CDR3 runs 12 residues. Here the CDR3 DNA reads TGTGCCTGGAGTGACGGAAACGGGGAGCTGTTTTTT. Protein product: CAWSDGNGELFF.

CDR3 loop: CASSFGRASYGYTF. CDR3 sequence (DNA): TGTGCCAGCAGTTTTGGCAGGGCCTCCTATGGCTACACCTTC. The rearrangement links TRBV27 to TRBJ1-2; a possible D gene is TRBD1 (5 bases). CDR3 length equals 14 residues. The V end lost 3 bases, the J end lost 4 bases, and 12 bases lay between the germline ends. Germline V lookup: CDR1 MNHEY, CDR2 SMNVEV (reference sequence).

This rearrangement joins TRBV29-1 to TRBJ2-1; weak D call: TRBD2 (5 bases). V was shortened by 3 bases and J by 7 bases, with 10 bases between the two germline ends. The CDR3 covers 12 residues. The germline gives CDR1 SQVTM, CDR2 ANQGSEA. The CDR3 DNA is TGCAGCGTTGATGTACTAGGAAATGAGCAGTTCTTC. It translates to CSVDVLGNEQFF.

This chain connects TRBV5-1 to TRBJ2-1; D uncertain. The CDR3 is made up of 14 amino acids. V was cut by 3 bases and J by 2 bases, with 9 bases left in between. The germline V gene has CDR1 SGHRS and CDR2 YFSETQ. This CDR3 reads CASSSEYPYNEQFF. The CDR3, as DNA: TGCGCCAGCAGCTCCGAATACCCCTACAATGAGCAGTTCTTC.

This chain links TRBV18 with TRBJ2-5; 7 bases are shared with TRBD1. This CDR3 is built from 14 residues. Germline values: CDR1 KGHSH, CDR2 LQKENI. Trimming removed 5 bases from V and 2 bases from J; junction bases left unmatched: 5. As DNA, the CDR3 is TGTGCCAGCTCATCCGGGACAGCTCAAGAGACCCAGTACTTC. This codes for CASSSGTAQETQYF.

CDR3 coding DNA: TGTGCCAGTAGTATGGGCCAGGGGGAGGTCACTGAAGCTTTCTTT. Translating gives CASSMGQGEVTEAFF. The chain has TRBV19 and TRBJ1-1; TRBD1 agrees at 7 bases. Trimming removed 3 bases from V and 4 bases from J; junction bases left unmatched: 8. This CDR3 contains 15 residues. Germline V CDR1 and CDR2: LNHDA, SQIVND (reference sequence).